A single sample is the source of the 21 T cell receptor beta chains below, sequenced in a study of blood T cells in healthy people across ages. The second PCR ran roughly 7 to 11 cycles with a sample-barcoded 5' primer and J-beta primers. TCRdb passed the 5' RACE reads through MiXCR, listing each CDR3 protein once. The sample includes some 930,000 distinct CDR3 sequences, about 27% seen only once; the top ten take roughly a tenth. The sample also formed part of further work on T cells of mothers and their children.

Material for sequencing was blood. These receptors were obtained from a woman in her forties in good health.

This clonotype was seen a handful of times. This chain connects TRBV11-2 to TRBJ2-1; no clear D. Germline loops: CDR1 SGHAT, CDR2 FQNNGV. Trimming pared 2 bases from V and 0 bases from J, leaving 8 bases between. The CDR3 is 15 residues long. Written as DNA, the CDR3 is TGTGCCAGCAGCTTACTCCAGAGCTCCTACAATGAGCAGTTCTTC. The encoded protein is CASSLLQSSYNEQFF.

This clonotype has a count of ten or more. The chain links TRBV5-4 to TRBJ2-5; maybe TRBD1 (6 bases). V lost 0 bases and J lost 1, with 16 bases in between. From germline, CDR1 is SGHNT and CDR2 YYREEE (reference sequence). The CDR3 has 17 residues. The CDR3 DNA reads as TGTGCCAGCAGCTTGGTGGCGGGCAGGGGCCCCCAAGAGACCCAGTACTTC. Its translation is CASSLVAGRGPQETQYF.

This clonotype has ten or more counts. The chain couples TRBV20-1 to TRBJ2-1, with a tentative D call TRBD1 (6 bases). The CDR3 runs 13 residues. Germline lookup yields CDR1 DFQATT and CDR2 SNEGSKA (reference sequence). Trimming stripped 6 bases from V and 7 bases from J, with 16 bases between. The chain's CDR3 is CSAPRGGRNEQFF. CDR3 sequence (DNA): TGCAGTGCCCCCCGTGGGGGCCGGAATGAGCAGTTCTTC.

Only a few counts were recorded for this clonotype. The rearrangement links TRBV7-9 to TRBJ2-5, with 8 nucleotides matching TRBD1. Germline trimming cut 2 bases from V and 5 bases from J; bases unmatched to any gene: 13. Per the germline V gene, CDR1 is SEHNR and CDR2 is FQNEAQ (reference sequence). CDR3 length: 17 amino acids. Written as DNA, the CDR3 is TGTGCCAGCAGCTTATCCCCGGGCCAGGGGGCGCGGGAGACCCAGTACTTC. Translated, it gives CASSLSPGQGARETQYF.

This clonotype was counted ten times or more. The chain joins TRBV6-2 or TRBV6-3 to TRBJ2-7, with 8 bases lining up with TRBD2. This CDR3 comprises 14 residues. Germline CDR1 MNHEY, CDR2 SVGEGT. The trim removed 6 bases at V and 0 bases at J, leaving 4 bases unmatched. CDR3 nucleotides: TGTGCCAGCAGGTTAGCGGGGAGCTCCTACGAGCAGTACTTC. Its protein is CASRLAGSSYEQYF.

The chain carries TRBV7-3 and TRBJ2-5, with D perhaps matching TRBD1 or TRBD2 (7 bases each). Per the germline V gene, CDR1 is SGHTA and CDR2 is FQGTGA. This CDR3 is 14 amino acids long. V lost 5 bases and J lost 11, with 21 bases in between. CDR3 loop: CASSPLGGGYEQYF. In DNA form, the CDR3 reads TGTGCCAGCAGCCCGTTGGGAGGGGGCTATGAGCAGTACTTC.

This clonotype showed up just a few times. The chain links TRBV5-1 to TRBJ2-1, with TRBD2 identical over 9 bases. This CDR3 spans 16 amino acids. Germline V gene lookup returns CDR1 SGHRS and CDR2 YFSETQ. The V gene end was trimmed by 5 bases and the J gene end by 1 base; junction bases not matched to a gene: 7. CDR3 DNA sequence: TGCGCCAGCAGGAGGGCTAGCGGGGTTTCCTACAATGAGCAGTTCTTC. This encodes CASRRASGVSYNEQFF. Together with reference TRBV5-1 and TRBJ2-1, the CDR3 gives the full variable domain: KAGVTQTPRYLIKTRGQQVTLSCSPISGHRSVSWYQQTPGQGLQFLFEYFSETQRNKGNFPGRFSGRQFSNSRSEMNVSTLELGDSALYLCASRRASGVSYNEQFFGPGTRLTVL.

This clonotype was seen many times. This rearrangement joins TRBV10-3 to TRBJ2-4; 7 nucleotides align to TRBD1. Trimming took 6 bases from V and 4 from J; bases not matched to a gene: 9. Germline lookup yields CDR1 ENHRY and CDR2 SYGVKD. CDR3 length equals 15 residues. In nucleotides, the CDR3 is TGTGCCATCAGCCCCTCGGGACAGAGAAAAAACATTCAGTACTTC. This sequence encodes CAISPSGQRKNIQYF.

This clonotype turned up a few times. The chain has TRBV24-1 and TRBJ2-1, with TRBD2 matching over 8 bases. Per germline, CDR1 KGHDR and CDR2 SFDVKD. With 6 bases clipped from V and 12 bases from J, the junction kept 3 bases outside the gene matches. There are 11 residues in the CDR3. CDR3 amino acids: CATSFGGGQFF. The CDR3 region has the DNA TGTGCCACCAGTTTCGGGGGGGGGCAGTTCTTC.

This clonotype occurred a few times. The rearrangement joins TRBV28 to TRBJ1-1; 7 nucleotides align to TRBD1. Germline trimming cut 5 bases from V and 0 bases from J; bases unmatched to any gene: 6. There are 15 residues in the CDR3. Germline V lookup: CDR1 MDHEN, CDR2 SYDVKM. CDR3 residues: CASSNTGTVNTEAFF. For the CDR3, the DNA is TGTGCCAGCAGTAACACCGGGACAGTGAACACTGAAGCTTTCTTT.

The V and J genes are TRBV5-1 and TRBJ2-3; 7 nucleotides line up with TRBD1. Germline V gives CDR1 SGHRS, CDR2 YFSETQ. Trimming took 4 bases from V and 14 from J; bases not matched to a gene: 4. The CDR3 totals 10 residues. CDR3 nucleotide sequence: TGCGCCAGCAGCGGCCGGGACAGGTATTTT. Protein: CASSGRDRYF.

Comments on this clonotype: Germline is not matched at one junction end, which may reflect a read error. This rearrangement joins TRBV5-1 to TRBJ1-1; unclear D gene. This CDR3 has 16 residues. The germline gives CDR1 SGHRS, CDR2 YFSETQ. The CDR3, as DNA: TGCACCAGCAGCTTGGAGGTCCCGGGGATGAACACTGAAGCTTTCTTT. Translating gives CTSSLEVPGMNTEAFF.

Ten or more counts support this clonotype. A single base separates this from a much larger clone, so it may be a read error. The V call is TRBV6-5, the J call TRBJ1-2; D is perhaps TRBD1 (5 bases). In germline, CDR1 is MNHEY, CDR2 SVGAGI. This CDR3 has 14 amino acids. The germline V and J ends were trimmed by 6 bases and 4 bases, with 15 bases remaining between them. As DNA, the CDR3 is TGTGCCAGCAGGTGGACAACAGGCATCTATGGCTACACCTTC. It codes for CASRWTTGIYGYTF.

In its sample, this clonotype was seen a few times. CDR3 sequence reads: CASSPQGRGGTEAFF. The CDR3 DNA reads TGTGCCAGCTCACCGCAGGGGAGAGGTGGCACTGAAGCTTTCTTT. This rearrangement joins TRBV18 to TRBJ1-1, with a tentative D call TRBD1 (6 bases). The germline V gene has CDR1 KGHSH and CDR2 LQKENI. CDR3 size: 15 residues. Trimming stripped 3 bases from V and 4 bases from J, with 15 bases between.

This sequence joins TRBV7-2 and TRBJ1-2, with 12 bases fitting TRBD1. Trimming removed 5 bases from V and 4 bases from J; junction bases left unmatched: 5. Germline CDR1 and CDR2: SGHTA and FQGNSA. This CDR3 is 15 amino acids long. DNA for the CDR3: TGTGCCAGCAGCGCCGGGACAGGGGGCGGCTATGGCTACACCTTC. The encoded protein is CASSAGTGGGYGYTF.

This rearrangement joins TRBV25-1 to TRBJ1-4; 8 nucleotides align to TRBD1. Germline values: CDR1 MGHDK, CDR2 SYGVNS. Trimming took 4 bases from V and 6 from J; bases not matched to a gene: 4. This CDR3 comprises 14 residues. CDR3 sequence reads: CASSGYRGDEKLFF. The CDR3 nucleotides are TGTGCCAGCAGTGGCTACAGGGGGGATGAAAAACTGTTTTTT.

The rearrangement uses TRBV20-1 and TRBJ2-2; tentative D call: TRBD2 (6 bases). The length of the CDR3 is 15 residues. The germline V and J ends were trimmed by 5 bases and 2 bases, with 15 bases remaining between them. The germline gives CDR1 DFQATT, CDR2 SNEGSKA (reference sequence). CDR3 protein: CSAGPGASNTGELFF. The CDR3 DNA is TGCAGTGCTGGACCGGGAGCGAGTAACACCGGGGAGCTGTTTTTT.

There are many counts of this clonotype. This chain links TRBV12-3 or TRBV12-4 with TRBJ2-1, with 11 nucleotides matching TRBD2. The CDR3 loop spans 19 amino acids. J lost 0 bases, V lost 7 bases, and 14 bases had no gene match. The CDR3 nucleotides are TGTGCCAGCACCGGGGGAAGGTTAGCGGGGGGGACCTCCTACAATGAGCAGTTCTTC. Its translation is CASTGGRLAGGTSYNEQFF.

The V and J genes are TRBV12-3 or TRBV12-4 and TRBJ2-5; no clear D gene. The better agreement between TRBJ2-7 and the DNA end casts doubt on the J call. CDR3 length: 11 amino acids. The CDR3 loop is CASRMEYEQYF. DNA of the CDR3: TGTGCCAGCAGAATGGAGTACGAGCAGTACTTC.

The chain carries TRBV3-1 and TRBJ1-1; D is perhaps TRBD1 (6 bases). There are 16 residues in the CDR3. From germline, CDR1 is LGHDT and CDR2 YNNKEL (reference sequence). Between the trimmed V and J ends, which lost 4 bases and 0 bases, there was a span of 15 bases. The chain's CDR3 is CASSRGGGRMNTEAFF. DNA of the CDR3: TGTGCCAGCAGCCGGGGGGGGGGGCGCATGAACACTGAAGCTTTCTTT. The full variable domain, with the rest looked up from reference TRBV3-1 and TRBJ1-1, is DTAVSQTPKYLVTQMGNDKSIKCEQNLGHDTMYWYKQDSKKFLKIMFSYNNKELIINETVPNRFSPKSPDKAHLNLHINSLELGDSAVYFCASSRGGGRMNTEAFFGQGTRLTVV.

Concerning this clonotype itself: Possible read error: a much larger clone is one base away. This rearrangement joins TRBV7-6 to TRBJ2-7, with D perhaps TRBD1 or TRBD2 (5 bases each). Germline-derived CDR1 and CDR2 are SGHVS and FNYEAQ. This CDR3 contains 13 residues. Between the trimmed V and J ends, which lost 7 bases and 6 bases, there was a span of 16 bases. The CDR3 nucleotides are TGTGCCAGCATGGTCGACAGAGGGTGCGAGCAGTACTTC. Amino acid sequence: CASMVDRGCEQYF. Variable domain in full (rest from reference TRBV7-6 and TRBJ2-7): GAGVSQSPRYKVTKRGQDVALRCDPISGHVSLYWYRQALGQGPEFLTYFNYEAQQDKSGLPNDRFSAERPEGSISTLTIQRTEQRDSAMYRCASMVDRGCEQYFGPGTRLTVT.